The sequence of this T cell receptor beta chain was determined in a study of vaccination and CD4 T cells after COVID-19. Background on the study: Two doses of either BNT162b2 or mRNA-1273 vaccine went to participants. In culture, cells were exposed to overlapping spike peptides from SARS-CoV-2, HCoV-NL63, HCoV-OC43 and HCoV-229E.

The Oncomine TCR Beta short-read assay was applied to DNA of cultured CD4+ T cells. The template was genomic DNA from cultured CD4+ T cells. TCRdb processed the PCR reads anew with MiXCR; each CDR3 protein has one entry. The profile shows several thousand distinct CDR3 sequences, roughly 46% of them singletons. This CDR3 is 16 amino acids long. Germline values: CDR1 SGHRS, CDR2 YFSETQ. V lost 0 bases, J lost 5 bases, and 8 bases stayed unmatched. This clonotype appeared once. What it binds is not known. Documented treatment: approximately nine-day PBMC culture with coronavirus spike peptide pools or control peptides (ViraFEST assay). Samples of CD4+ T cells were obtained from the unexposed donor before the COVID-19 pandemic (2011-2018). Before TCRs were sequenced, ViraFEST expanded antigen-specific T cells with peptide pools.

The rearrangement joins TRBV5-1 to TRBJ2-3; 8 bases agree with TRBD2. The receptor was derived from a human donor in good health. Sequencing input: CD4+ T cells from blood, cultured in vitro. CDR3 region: CASSLAAGAEGDTQYF. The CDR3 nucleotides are TGCGCCAGCAGCTTGGCAGCGGGGGCCGAGGGAGATACGCAGTATTTT. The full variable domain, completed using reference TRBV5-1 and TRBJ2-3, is KAGVTQTPRYLIKTRGQQVTLSCSPISGHRSVSWYQQTPGQGLQFLFEYFSETQRNKGNFPGRFSGRQFSNSRSEMNVSTLELGDSALYLCASSLAAGAEGDTQYFGPGTRLTVL.